The source of this T cell receptor beta chain is a study of human versus mouse CDR3 diversity and MHC coevolution. Study-wide background: Valid reads per sample ranged from roughly 5.5 x 10^6 to 1.7 x 10^7. General study results and limits: Human T cells were selected on over 5 MHC II alleles. Compared with mice, human CDR3s carried more deletions and insertions on average. About 1.6 million TCR beta clonotypes were estimated for humans, the largest repertoire.

Repertoires were generated with immunoSEQ multiplex PCR, while TCRdb's copy carries only in-frame clones and drops some. The sample has about 77,000 clones, under 95% seen once; the top ten hold more than 0.13%. Of note for this clone: The antigen is undetermined.

V was shortened by 6 bases and J by 12 bases, with 17 bases between the two germline ends. CDR1 DFQATT and CDR2 SNEGSKA come from the germline V gene (reference sequence). The CDR3 covers 11 residues. The sample taken for sequencing was naive CD4+ T cells from blood. This sample's subset: CD45RO-negative CD62L-positive naive CD4 T cells. This receptor was obtained from a person aged 25-75 years in good health. This chain connects TRBV20-1 to TRBJ1-2, with D possibly TRBD1 on 6 matching bases. The CDR3 DNA reads as TGCAGTGCGACAGGACCGGGATTCGACACCTTC. This translates into CSATGPGFDTF.